This T cell receptor (beta chain) was observed in a study of breast tumors, draining lymph nodes, adjacent tissues. The CDR3 loop spans 16 amino acids. The J segment lost 0 bases and the V segment lost 10 bases, leaving 7 bases of the junction unmatched. Germline CDR1 reads SGHTA; CDR2 reads FQGTGA. MiXCR, run by TCRdb on the multiplex PCR reads, gives a single entry per CDR3 protein. The data hold roughly 17,000 distinct CDR3 sequences, with over 55% observed a single time. This clonotype was picked up a small number of times. The chain employs TRBV7-3 and TRBJ2-3; 13 bases map to TRBD2. The receptor was isolated from a female donor with breast cancer. Some clones in this sample may be carry-over from other donors' samples. The source material was tumor-adjacent breast tissue. CDR3 loop: CATRLAGGASTDTQYF. In nucleotides, the CDR3 is TGTGCCACCAGACTAGCGGGGGGAGCTAGCACAGATACGCAGTATTTT.